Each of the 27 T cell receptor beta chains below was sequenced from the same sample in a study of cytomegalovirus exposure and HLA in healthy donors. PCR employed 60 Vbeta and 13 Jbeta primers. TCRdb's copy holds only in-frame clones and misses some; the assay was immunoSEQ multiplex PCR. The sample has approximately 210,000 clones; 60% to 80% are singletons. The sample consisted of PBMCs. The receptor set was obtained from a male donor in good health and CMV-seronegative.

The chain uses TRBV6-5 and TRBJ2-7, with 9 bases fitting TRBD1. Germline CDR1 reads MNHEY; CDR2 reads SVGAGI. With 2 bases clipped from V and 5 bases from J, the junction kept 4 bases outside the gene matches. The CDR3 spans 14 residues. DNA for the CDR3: TGTGCCAGCAGTTACAGACAGGGGGTCGACGAGCAGTACTTC. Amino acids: CASSYRQGVDEQYF.

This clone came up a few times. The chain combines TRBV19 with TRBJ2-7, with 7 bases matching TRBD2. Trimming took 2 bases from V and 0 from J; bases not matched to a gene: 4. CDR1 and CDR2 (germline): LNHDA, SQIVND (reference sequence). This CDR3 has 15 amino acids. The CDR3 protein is CASSITPGGSYEQYF. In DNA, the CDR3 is TGTGCCAGTAGTATAACCCCGGGGGGCTCCTACGAGCAGTACTTC.

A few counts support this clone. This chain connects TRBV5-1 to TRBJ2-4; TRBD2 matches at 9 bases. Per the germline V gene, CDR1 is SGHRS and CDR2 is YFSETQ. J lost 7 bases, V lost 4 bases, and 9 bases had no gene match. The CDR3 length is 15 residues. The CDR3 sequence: CASSGIGLAQNIQYF. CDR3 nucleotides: TGCGCCAGCAGCGGAATCGGACTAGCGCAGAACATTCAGTACTTC.

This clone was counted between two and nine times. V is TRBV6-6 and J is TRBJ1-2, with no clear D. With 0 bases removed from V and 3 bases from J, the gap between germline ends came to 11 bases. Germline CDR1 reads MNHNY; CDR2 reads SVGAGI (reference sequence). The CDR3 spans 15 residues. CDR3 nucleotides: TGTGCCAGCAGTTACTCGTCTCTATTGGACTATGGCTACACCTTC. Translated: CASSYSSLLDYGYTF.

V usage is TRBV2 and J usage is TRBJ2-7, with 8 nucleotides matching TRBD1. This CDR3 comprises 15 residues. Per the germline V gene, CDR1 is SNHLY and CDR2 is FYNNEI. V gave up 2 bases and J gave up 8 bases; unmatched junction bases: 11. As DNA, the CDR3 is TGTGCCAGCAGTGAATTGGGACAGGTTGCTTCGAAGCAGTACTTC. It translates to CASSELGQVASKQYF.

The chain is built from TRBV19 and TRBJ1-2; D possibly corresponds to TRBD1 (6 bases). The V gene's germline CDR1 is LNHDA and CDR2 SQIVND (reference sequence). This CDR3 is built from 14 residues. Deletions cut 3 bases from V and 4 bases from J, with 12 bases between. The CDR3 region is CASSITGSGYGYTF. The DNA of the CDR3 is TGTGCCAGTAGTATCACAGGGTCTGGCTATGGCTACACCTTC.

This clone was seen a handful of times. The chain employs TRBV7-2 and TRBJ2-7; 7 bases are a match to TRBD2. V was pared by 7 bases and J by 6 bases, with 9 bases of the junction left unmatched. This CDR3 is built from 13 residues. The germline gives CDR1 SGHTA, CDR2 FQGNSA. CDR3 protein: CASTESGIGEQYF. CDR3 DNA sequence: TGTGCCAGCACCGAAAGCGGGATTGGCGAGCAGTACTTC.

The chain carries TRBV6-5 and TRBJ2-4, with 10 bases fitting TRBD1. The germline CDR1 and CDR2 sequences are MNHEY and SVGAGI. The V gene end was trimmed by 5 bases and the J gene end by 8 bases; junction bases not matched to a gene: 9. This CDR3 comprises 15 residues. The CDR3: CASSAEGTGVDIQYF. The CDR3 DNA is TGTGCCAGCAGTGCCGAAGGGACAGGGGTTGACATTCAGTACTTC.

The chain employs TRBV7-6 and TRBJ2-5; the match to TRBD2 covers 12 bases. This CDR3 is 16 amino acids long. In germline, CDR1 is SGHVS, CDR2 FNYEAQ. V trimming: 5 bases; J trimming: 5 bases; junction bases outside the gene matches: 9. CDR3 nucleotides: TGTGCCAGCAGCCTCGCCCGGACTAGCGGGGACGAGACCCAGTACTTC. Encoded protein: CASSLARTSGDETQYF.

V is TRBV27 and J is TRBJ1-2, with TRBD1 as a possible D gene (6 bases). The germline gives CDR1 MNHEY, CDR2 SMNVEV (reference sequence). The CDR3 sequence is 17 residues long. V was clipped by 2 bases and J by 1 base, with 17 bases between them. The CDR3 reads CASSLGFPGHGNYGYTF. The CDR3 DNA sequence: TGTGCCAGCAGTTTAGGGTTTCCGGGACACGGTAACTATGGCTACACCTTC.

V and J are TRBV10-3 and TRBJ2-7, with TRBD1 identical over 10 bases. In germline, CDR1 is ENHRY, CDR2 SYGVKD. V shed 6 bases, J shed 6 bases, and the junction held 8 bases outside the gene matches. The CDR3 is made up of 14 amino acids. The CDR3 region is CAISPGQGTAEQYF. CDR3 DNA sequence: TGTGCCATCAGCCCGGGACAGGGGACCGCCGAGCAGTACTTC.

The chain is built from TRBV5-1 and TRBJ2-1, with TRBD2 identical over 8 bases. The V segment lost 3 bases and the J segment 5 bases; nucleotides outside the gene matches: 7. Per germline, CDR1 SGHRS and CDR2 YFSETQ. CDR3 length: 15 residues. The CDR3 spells CASSWSGTSDNEQFF. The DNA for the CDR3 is TGCGCCAGCAGCTGGTCCGGGACTAGTGACAATGAGCAGTTCTTC.

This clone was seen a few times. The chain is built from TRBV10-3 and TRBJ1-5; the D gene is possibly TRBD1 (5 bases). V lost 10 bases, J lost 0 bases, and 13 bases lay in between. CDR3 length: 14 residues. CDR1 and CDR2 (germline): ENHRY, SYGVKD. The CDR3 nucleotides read TGTGCCACCAACCAGGGAGGTAGCAATCAGCCCCAGCATTTT. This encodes CATNQGGSNQPQHF.

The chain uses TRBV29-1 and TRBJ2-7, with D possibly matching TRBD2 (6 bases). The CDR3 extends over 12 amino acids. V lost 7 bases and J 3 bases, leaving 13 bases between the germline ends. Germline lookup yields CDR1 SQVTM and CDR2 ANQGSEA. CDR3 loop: CSALEGVYEQYF. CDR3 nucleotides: TGCAGCGCCCTGGAGGGAGTCTACGAGCAGTACTTC.

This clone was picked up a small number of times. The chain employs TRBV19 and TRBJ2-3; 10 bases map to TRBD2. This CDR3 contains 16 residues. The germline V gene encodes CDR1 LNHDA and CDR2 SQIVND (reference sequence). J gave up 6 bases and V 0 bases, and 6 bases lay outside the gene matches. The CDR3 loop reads CASSIELAGAGDTQYF. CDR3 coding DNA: TGTGCCAGTAGTATAGAGCTAGCGGGAGCGGGCGATACGCAGTATTTT.

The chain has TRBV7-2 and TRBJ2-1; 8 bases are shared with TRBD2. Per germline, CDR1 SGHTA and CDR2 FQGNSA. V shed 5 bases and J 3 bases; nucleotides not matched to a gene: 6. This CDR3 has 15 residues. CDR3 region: CASSPKREFYNEQFF. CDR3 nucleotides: TGTGCCAGCAGCCCTAAGCGGGAGTTCTACAATGAGCAGTTCTTC.

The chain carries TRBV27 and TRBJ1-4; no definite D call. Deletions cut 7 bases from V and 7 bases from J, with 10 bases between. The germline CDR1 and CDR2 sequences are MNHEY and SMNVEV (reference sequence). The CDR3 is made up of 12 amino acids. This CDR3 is CASTKGGEKLFF. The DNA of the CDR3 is TGTGCCAGCACCAAAGGCGGTGAAAAACTGTTTTTT.

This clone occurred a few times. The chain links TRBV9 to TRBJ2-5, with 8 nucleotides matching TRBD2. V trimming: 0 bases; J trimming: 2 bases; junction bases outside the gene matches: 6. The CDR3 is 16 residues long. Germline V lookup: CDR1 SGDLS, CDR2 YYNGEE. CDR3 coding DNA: TGTGCCAGCAGCGTAGGGCTAGCGGGCGCTCAAGAGACCCAGTACTTC. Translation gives CASSVGLAGAQETQYF. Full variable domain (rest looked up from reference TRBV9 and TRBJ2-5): DSGVTQTPKHLITATGQRVTLRCSPRSGDLSVYWYQQSLDQGLQFLIQYYNGEERAKGNILERFSAQQFPDLHSELNLSSLELGDSALYFCASSVGLAGAQETQYFGPGTRLLVL.

The CDR3: CASSLVGQGETQYF. The CDR3 coding sequence is TGTGCCAGCAGTTTAGTTGGACAGGGAGAGACCCAGTACTTC. This chain joins TRBV28 and TRBJ2-5, with 8 positions matching TRBD1. V lost 2 bases to trimming and J lost 4 bases; unmatched junction nucleotides: 3. CDR3 length: 14 residues. CDR1 and CDR2 (germline): MDHEN, SYDVKM.

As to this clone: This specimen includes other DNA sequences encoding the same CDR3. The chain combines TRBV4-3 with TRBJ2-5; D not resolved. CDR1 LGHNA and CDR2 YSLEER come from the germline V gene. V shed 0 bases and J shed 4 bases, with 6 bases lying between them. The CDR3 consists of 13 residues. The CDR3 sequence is CASSQDFGETQYF. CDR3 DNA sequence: TGCGCCAGCAGCCAAGATTTCGGAGAGACCCAGTACTTC.

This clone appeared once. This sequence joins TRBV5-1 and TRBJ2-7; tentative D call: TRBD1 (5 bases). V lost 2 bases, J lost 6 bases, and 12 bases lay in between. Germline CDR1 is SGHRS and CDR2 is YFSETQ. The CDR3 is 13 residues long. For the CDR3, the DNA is TGCGCCAGCAGCTTAATATCCGACAGCGAGCAGTACTTC. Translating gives CASSLISDSEQYF.

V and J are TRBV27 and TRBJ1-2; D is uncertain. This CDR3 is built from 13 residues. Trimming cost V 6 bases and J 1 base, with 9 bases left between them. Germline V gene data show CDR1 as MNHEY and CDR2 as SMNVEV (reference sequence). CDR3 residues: CASRYNNNYGYTF. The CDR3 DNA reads TGTGCCAGCAGATACAACAATAACTATGGCTACACCTTC.

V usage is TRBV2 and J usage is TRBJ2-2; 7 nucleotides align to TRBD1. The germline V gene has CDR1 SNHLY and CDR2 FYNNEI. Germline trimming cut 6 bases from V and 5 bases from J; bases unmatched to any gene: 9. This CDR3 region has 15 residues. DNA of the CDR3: TGTGCCAGCAGCCTGACAGGGTTTATGACCGGGGAGCTGTTTTTT. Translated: CASSLTGFMTGELFF.

DNA for the CDR3: TGTGCCCACTCGGACACGAACTACAATGAGCAGTTCTTC. This gives the protein CAHSDTNYNEQFF. The chain is built from TRBV10-3 and TRBJ2-1, with D perhaps matching TRBD1 (5 bases). Germline V CDR1 and CDR2: ENHRY, SYGVKD. This CDR3 comprises 13 residues. V was pared by 11 bases and J by 3 bases, with 14 bases between.

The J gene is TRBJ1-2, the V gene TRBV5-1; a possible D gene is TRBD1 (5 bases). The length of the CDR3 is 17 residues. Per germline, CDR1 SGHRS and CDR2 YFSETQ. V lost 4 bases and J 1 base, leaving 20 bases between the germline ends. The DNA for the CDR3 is TGCGCCAGCAGCCCAACCCCTGCGGGGGGAAATAACTATGGCTACACCTTC. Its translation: CASSPTPAGGNNYGYTF.

The CDR3 protein is CASSGRAIGSGYTF. Here the CDR3 DNA reads TGTGCCAGCAGCGGGCGGGCCATAGGTTCTGGCTACACCTTC. This sequence joins TRBV27 and TRBJ1-2; D gene uncertain. CDR1 and CDR2 (germline): MNHEY, SMNVEV (reference sequence). CDR3 length: 14 residues. V lost 6 bases, J lost 7 bases, and 18 bases lay in between.

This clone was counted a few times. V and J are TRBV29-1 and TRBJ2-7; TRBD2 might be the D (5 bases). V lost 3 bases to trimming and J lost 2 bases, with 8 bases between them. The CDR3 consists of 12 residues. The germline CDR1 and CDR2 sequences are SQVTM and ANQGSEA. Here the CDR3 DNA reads TGCAGCGTTGAGGAAGCGGCCTACGAGCAGTACTTC. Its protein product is CSVEEAAYEQYF.